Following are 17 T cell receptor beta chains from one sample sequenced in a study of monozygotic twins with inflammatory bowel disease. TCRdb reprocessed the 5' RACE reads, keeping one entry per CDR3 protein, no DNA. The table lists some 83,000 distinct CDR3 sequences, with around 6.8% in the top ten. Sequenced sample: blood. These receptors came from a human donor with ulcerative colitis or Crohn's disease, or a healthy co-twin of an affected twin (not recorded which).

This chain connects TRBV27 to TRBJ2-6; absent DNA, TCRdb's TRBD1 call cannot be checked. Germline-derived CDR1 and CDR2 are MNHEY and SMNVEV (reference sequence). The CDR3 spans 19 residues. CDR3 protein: CASSPLRDRGLSGANVLTF. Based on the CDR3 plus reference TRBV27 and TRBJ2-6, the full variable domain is EAQVTQNPRYLITVTGKKLTVTCSQNMNHEYMSWYRQDPGLGLRQIYYSMNVEVTDKGDVPEGYKVSRKEKRNFPLILESPSPNQTSLYFCASSPLRDRGLSGANVLTFGAGSRLTVL.

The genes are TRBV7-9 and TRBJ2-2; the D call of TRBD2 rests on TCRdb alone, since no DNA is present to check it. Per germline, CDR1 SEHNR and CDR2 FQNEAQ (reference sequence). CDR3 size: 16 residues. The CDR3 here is CASSLARGAHTGELFF.

CDR3 in amino acids: CASSSTLKTVNTEAFF. The chain has TRBV5-1 and TRBJ1-1. The CDR3 is 16 residues long. The germline V gene encodes CDR1 SGHRS and CDR2 YFSETQ.

The CDR3 sequence: CASSRRQSYNEQFF. The chain uses TRBV12-3 or TRBV12-4 and TRBJ2-1; without DNA, the TCRdb call of TRBD1 cannot be checked. CDR3 length: 14 residues.

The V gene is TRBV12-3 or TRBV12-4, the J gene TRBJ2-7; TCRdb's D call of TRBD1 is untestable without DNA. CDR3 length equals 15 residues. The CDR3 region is CASSPQGGGSYEQYF.

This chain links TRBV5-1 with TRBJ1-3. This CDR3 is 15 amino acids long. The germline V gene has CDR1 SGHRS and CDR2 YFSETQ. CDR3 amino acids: CASSFGSPSGNTIYF.

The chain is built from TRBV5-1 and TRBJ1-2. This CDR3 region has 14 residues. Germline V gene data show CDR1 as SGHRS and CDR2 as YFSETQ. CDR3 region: CASSREGVNYGYTF.

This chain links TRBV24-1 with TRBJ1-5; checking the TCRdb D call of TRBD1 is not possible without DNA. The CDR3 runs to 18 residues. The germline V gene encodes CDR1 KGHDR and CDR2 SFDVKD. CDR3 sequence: CATSGDRGAGYSNQPQHF.

The CDR3 sequence is CASRPVGTYGYTF. The V and J genes are TRBV6-2 or TRBV6-3 and TRBJ1-2. Per the germline V gene, CDR1 is MNHEY and CDR2 is SVGEGT. The CDR3 has 13 residues.

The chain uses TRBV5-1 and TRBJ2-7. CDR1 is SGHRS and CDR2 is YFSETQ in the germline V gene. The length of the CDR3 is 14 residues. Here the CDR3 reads CASSLQQSSYEQYF. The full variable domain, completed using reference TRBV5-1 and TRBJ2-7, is KAGVTQTPRYLIKTRGQQVTLSCSPISGHRSVSWYQQTPGQGLQFLFEYFSETQRNKGNFPGRFSGRQFSNSRSEMNVSTLELGDSALYLCASSLQQSSYEQYFGPGTRLTVT.

CDR3 loop: CSAIPRTGSGSSQPQHF. The chain carries TRBV20-1 and TRBJ1-5; TCRdb picks TRBD1, but there is no DNA to check that call. The CDR3 covers 17 residues. The V gene's germline CDR1 is DFQATT and CDR2 SNEGSKA (reference sequence).

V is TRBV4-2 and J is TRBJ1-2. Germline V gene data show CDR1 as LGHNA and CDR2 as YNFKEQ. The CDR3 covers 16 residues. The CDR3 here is CASSQDPWLGEGGYTF.

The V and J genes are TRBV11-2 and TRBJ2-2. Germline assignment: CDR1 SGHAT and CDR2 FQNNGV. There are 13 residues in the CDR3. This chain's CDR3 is CASSRENAGELFF.

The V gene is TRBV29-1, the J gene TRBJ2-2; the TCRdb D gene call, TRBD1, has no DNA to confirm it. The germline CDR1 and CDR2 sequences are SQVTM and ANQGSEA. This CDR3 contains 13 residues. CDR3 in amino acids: CSVDGQNTGELFF.

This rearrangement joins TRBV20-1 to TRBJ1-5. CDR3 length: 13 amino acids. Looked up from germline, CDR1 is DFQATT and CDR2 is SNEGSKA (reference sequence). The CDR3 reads CSARKQEDQPQHF.

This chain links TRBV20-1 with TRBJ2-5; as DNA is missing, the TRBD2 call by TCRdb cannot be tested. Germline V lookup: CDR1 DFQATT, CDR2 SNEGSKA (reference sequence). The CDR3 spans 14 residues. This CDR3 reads CSANIAGGFETQYF.

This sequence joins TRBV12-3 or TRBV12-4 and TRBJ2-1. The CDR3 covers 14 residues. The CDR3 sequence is CASSPSDRFNEQFF.